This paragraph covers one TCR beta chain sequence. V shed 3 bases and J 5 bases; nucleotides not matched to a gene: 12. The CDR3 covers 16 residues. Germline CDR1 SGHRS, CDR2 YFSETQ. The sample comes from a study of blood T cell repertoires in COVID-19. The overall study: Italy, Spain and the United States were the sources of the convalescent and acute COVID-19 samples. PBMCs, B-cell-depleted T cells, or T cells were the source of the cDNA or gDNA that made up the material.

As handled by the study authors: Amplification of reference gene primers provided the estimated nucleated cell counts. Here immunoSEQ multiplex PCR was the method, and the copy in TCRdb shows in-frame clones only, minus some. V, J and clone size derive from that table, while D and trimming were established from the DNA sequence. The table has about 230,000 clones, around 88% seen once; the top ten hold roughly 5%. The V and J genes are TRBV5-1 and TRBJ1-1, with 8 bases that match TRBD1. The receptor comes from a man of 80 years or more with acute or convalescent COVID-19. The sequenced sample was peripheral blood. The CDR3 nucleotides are TGCGCCAGCAGCTCGCAGGGGGCCCTCGAGAGGACTGAAGCTTTCTTT. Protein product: CASSSQGALERTEAFF.